This T cell receptor beta chain was captured by sequencing in a study of patients and donors after allogeneic stem cell transplantation. Germline trimming cut 3 bases from V and 6 bases from J; bases unmatched to any gene: 8. The CDR3 length is 14 residues. Germline V gene lookup returns CDR1 DFQATT and CDR2 SNEGSKA (reference sequence). TCRdb fed the RT-PCR reads into MiXCR, producing one record per CDR3 protein. The sample holds about 230,000 distinct CDR3 sequences, 13% to 15% seen once. Source material: blood, either unsorted or a sorted T cell fraction (not recorded which). The rearrangement links TRBV20-1 to TRBJ1-3; TRBD1 matches 7 bases. This clonotype was obtained from a human donor who was either an allogeneic HSCT recipient or a stem cell or donor lymphocyte infusion donor (not recorded which). It is not recorded whose cells these are; they may come from a transplant donor. The CDR3 nucleotides read TGCAGTGCTAGGACAGGGAGTTGGGAAAACACCATATATTTT. Translated: CSARTGSWENTIYF.